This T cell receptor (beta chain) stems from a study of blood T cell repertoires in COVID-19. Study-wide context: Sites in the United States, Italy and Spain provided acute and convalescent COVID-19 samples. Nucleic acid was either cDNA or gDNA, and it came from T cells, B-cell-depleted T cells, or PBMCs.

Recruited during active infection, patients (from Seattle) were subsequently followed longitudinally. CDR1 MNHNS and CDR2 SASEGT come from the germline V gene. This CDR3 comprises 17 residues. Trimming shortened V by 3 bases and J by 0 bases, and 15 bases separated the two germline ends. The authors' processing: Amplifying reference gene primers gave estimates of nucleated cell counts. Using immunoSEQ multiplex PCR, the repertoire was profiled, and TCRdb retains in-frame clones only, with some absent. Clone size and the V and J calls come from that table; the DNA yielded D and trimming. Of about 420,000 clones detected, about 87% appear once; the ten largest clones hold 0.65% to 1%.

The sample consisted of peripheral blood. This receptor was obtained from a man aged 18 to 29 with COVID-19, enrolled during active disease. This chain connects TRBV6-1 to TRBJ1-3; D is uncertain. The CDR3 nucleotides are TGTGCCAGCAGTGATGGGCCCGCTGGCGTCTCTGGAAACACCATATATTTT. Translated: CASSDGPAGVSGNTIYF.